The subject of this entry is one TCR beta chain. Original analysis: From reference gene primer amplification, estimates of nucleated cell counts were derived. The protocol was immunoSEQ multiplex PCR, while the TCRdb copy is restricted to in-frame clones and leaves out a portion. V, J and clone size are taken as reported in that table, and D and trimming were inferred from the DNA itself. Of approximately 240,000 clones detected, just under 85% appear once; the ten largest clones hold over 5.5%. This record comes from a study of blood T cell repertoires in COVID-19. Overall study: Samples of COVID-19 (acute and convalescent) were obtained from the United States, Italy and Spain. T cells, B-cell-depleted T cells, or PBMCs provided the cDNA or gDNA that served as material.

The CDR3 consists of 15 residues. Trimming removed 4 bases from V and 7 bases from J; junction bases left unmatched: 2. Germline CDR1 LNHDA, CDR2 SQIVND (reference sequence). Sequences were obtained from peripheral blood. The V call is TRBV19, the J call TRBJ2-1, with 15 bases lining up with TRBD2. The TCR was taken from a woman aged 60 to 75 with active or convalescent COVID-19. In DNA, the CDR3 is TGTGCCAGTAGTACCGGGACTAGCGGGAGGAATGAGCAGTTCTTC. Residues: CASSTGTSGRNEQFF.